Sequencing of this T cell receptor (beta chain) was carried out in a study of blood T cell repertoires in COVID-19. Across the study: The analysed material was cDNA or gDNA that came from T cells, B-cell-depleted T cells, or PBMCs.

In the source study's methods: Amplified reference gene primers provided the basis for estimating nucleated cell counts. This table comes from immunoSEQ multiplex PCR, and its TCRdb copy is limited to in-frame clones, with some not included. That table furnishes V, J and clone size, whereas the DNA furnished D and trimming. The sample has over 200,000 clones, 91% seen once. Participants' own reports of clinical history determined their cohort assignment. The CDR3 has 17 residues. Per the germline V gene, CDR1 is SGHVS and CDR2 is FNYEAQ. V lost 5 bases and J 5 bases, leaving 22 bases between the germline ends.

This sequence was found in a human donor in a cohort exposed to, infected with or recovered from COVID-19 (not recorded which). The donor label of this sample is uncertain. The chain couples TRBV7-6 to TRBJ2-1, with a weak D call TRBD1 (7 bases). Sequencing used PBMCs or T cells enriched from blood (not recorded which). The CDR3: CASSHPPAGGTDNEQFF. In DNA, the CDR3 is TGTGCCAGCAGCCACCCGCCTGCAGGGGGGACGGACAATGAGCAGTTCTTC.